Shown below are 3 T cell receptor beta chains from a single sample sequenced in a study of blood T cell repertoires in COVID-19. The repertoire was sequenced with immunoSEQ multiplex PCR; TCRdb's copy has only in-frame clones and lacks some. The table shows about 190,000 clones, with around 89% occurring only once. What was sequenced was peripheral blood. The receptors shown here come from a man in his forties or fifties with active or convalescent COVID-19.

The J gene is TRBJ2-7, the V gene TRBV19; the D gene is possibly TRBD1 (6 bases). This CDR3 spans 13 amino acids. V dropped 6 bases and J dropped 7 bases, with 16 bases sitting between them. CDR1 and CDR2 from the germline V gene are LNHDA and SQIVND (reference sequence). The CDR3, as DNA: TGTGCCAGTAGCACAGGGATGCTCGGAGAGCAGTACTTC. It encodes CASSTGMLGEQYF. Using reference TRBV19 and TRBJ2-7 for the parts outside the CDR3, the full variable domain is DGGITQSPKYLFRKEGQNVTLSCEQNLNHDAMYWYRQDPGQGLRLIYYSQIVNDFQKGDIAEGYSVSREKKESFPLTVTSAQKNPTAFYLCASSTGMLGEQYFGPGTRLTVT.

In its sample, this clone was seen a few times. V usage is TRBV18 and J usage is TRBJ1-2; 9 positions agree with TRBD1. The germline V gene has CDR1 KGHSH and CDR2 LQKENI. This CDR3 has 13 residues. V dropped 4 bases and J dropped 6; count of bases not matched to a gene: 3. The CDR3 sequence: CASSLGQGDGYTF. The CDR3 bases are TGTGCCAGCTCACTGGGACAGGGCGATGGCTACACCTTC.

The chain recombines TRBV5-1 with TRBJ2-6; 9 bases are a match to TRBD1. V lost 0 bases to trimming and J lost 1 base; unmatched junction nucleotides: 5. The CDR3 covers 18 residues. The germline V gene encodes CDR1 SGHRS and CDR2 YFSETQ. For the CDR3, the DNA is TGCGCCAGCAGCTTGGCACGACAGGGGGAATCTGGGGCCAACGTCCTGACTTTC. Translated, it gives CASSLARQGESGANVLTF.